The 10 T cell receptor beta chains given below trace back to one sample, sequenced in a study of OX40 agonist ivuxolimab in advanced cancers. TCRdb keeps only in-frame clones here, not all; method: immunoSEQ multiplex PCR. The repertoire consists of 65,000 to 75,000 clones, with more than 75% occurring once and the leading ten covering roughly 2%. The sequenced sample was CD4+ or CD8+ T cells sorted from blood, obtained in a trial of the OX40 agonist ivuxolimab. The receptors originated from an adult with an advanced solid tumor such as melanoma, head and neck, liver or kidney cancer.

This clone was detected only once. The junction departs from germline at one end; a sequencing error may be responsible. This sequence joins TRBV23-1 and TRBJ1-6; TRBD1 is a possible D gene (5 bases). TRBV23-1 is an ORF, with its function uncertain. The CDR3 is 16 amino acids. The chain's CDR3 is CASSQSRVTYNSPLRF. The CDR3 region has the DNA TGCGCCAGCAGTCAATCCAGGGTAACCTATAATTCACCCCTCCGCTTT.

This rearrangement joins TRBV5-4 to TRBJ1-4, with 8 bases aligning to TRBD1. The CDR3 spans 13 residues. The trim removed 2 bases at V and 8 bases at J, leaving 2 bases unmatched. In germline, CDR1 is SGHNT, CDR2 YYREEE (reference sequence). The CDR3 DNA follows: TGTGCCAGCAGCTTTACAGGGGGAGAAAAACTGTTTTTT. This gives the protein CASSFTGGEKLFF.

The chain is built from TRBV7-3 and TRBJ2-7, with D possibly TRBD2 on 6 matching bases. The V gene's germline CDR1 is SGHTA and CDR2 FQGTGA. V lost 5 bases to trimming and J lost 3 bases, with 11 bases between them. This CDR3 comprises 13 residues. CDR3 region: CASSPMGGYEQYF. CDR3 DNA sequence: TGTGCCAGCAGCCCCATGGGGGGCTACGAGCAGTACTTC.

The rearrangement links TRBV7-6 to TRBJ2-1; either TRBD1 or TRBD2 may fit D (5 bases each). The CDR3 length is 14 residues. The V end was cut by 5 bases, the J end by 6 bases, with 14 bases between. In germline, CDR1 is SGHVS, CDR2 FNYEAQ. CDR3 sequence (DNA): TGTGCCAGCAGCCCCGGCTGGGGGAGCAATGAGCAGTTCTTC. It is translated as CASSPGWGSNEQFF.

Only one count was recorded for this clone. The chain joins TRBV5-6 to TRBJ2-1; D may be TRBD2 (5 bases). Per germline, CDR1 SGHDT and CDR2 YYEEEE. CDR3 length equals 13 residues. The V and J ends lost 0 bases and 14 bases respectively, with 15 bases between them. The CDR3 reads CASSLASGEGEFF. CDR3 bases: TGTGCCAGCAGCTTGGCCTCGGGCGAGGGAGAGTTCTTC.

V is TRBV28 and J is TRBJ2-2, with 7 bases identical to TRBD1. The CDR3 has 15 residues. J lost 5 bases, V lost 6 bases, and 9 bases had no gene match. Germline V gene sequence: CDR1 MDHEN, CDR2 SYDVKM. The CDR3 loop reads CASSITGEYTGELFF. CDR3 sequence (DNA): TGTGCCAGCAGCATCACAGGGGAATATACCGGGGAGCTGTTTTTT.

The chain couples TRBV4-3 to TRBJ2-5, with TRBD2 as a possible D gene (5 bases). In germline, CDR1 is LGHNA, CDR2 YSLEER. This CDR3 contains 15 residues. V gave up 5 bases and J gave up 4 bases, with 17 bases separating them. DNA of the CDR3: TGCGCCAGCAGCTCCCTAAGCGGTGAAGGAGAGACCCAGTACTTC. Residues: CASSSLSGEGETQYF.

This sequence joins TRBV5-1 and TRBJ1-2; 12 bases are shared with TRBD1. This CDR3 is 15 amino acids long. Germline CDR1 reads SGHRS; CDR2 reads YFSETQ. The V gene end was trimmed by 0 bases and the J gene end by 6 bases; junction bases not matched to a gene: 3. In DNA, the CDR3 is TGCGCCAGCAGCTTGGCTGGGACAGGGGGCGATGGCTACACCTTC. This sequence encodes CASSLAGTGGDGYTF.

V is TRBV7-9 and J is TRBJ1-2; 8 bases fit TRBD1. This CDR3 has 12 residues. With 4 bases clipped from V and 8 bases from J, the junction kept 3 bases outside the gene matches. Germline CDR1 is SEHNR and CDR2 is FQNEAQ (reference sequence). The CDR3 nucleotides are TGTGCCAGCAGCTCCTCAGGGGGCGGCTACACCTTC. The encoded protein is CASSSSGGGYTF. The whole variable domain, filled in from reference TRBV7-9 and TRBJ1-2, reads DTGVSQNPRHKITKRGQNVTFRCDPISEHNRLYWYRQTLGQGPEFLTYFQNEAQLEKSRLLSDRFSAERPKGSFSTLEIQRTEQGDSAMYLCASSSSGGGYTFGSGTRLTVV.

The rearrangement links TRBV7-9 to TRBJ2-3, with D possibly called TRBD1 or TRBD2 (5 bases each). V was clipped by 1 base and J by 6 bases, with 11 bases between them. The CDR3 length is 14 residues. Germline V gene sequence: CDR1 SEHNR, CDR2 FQNEAQ (reference sequence). DNA for the CDR3: TGTGCCAGCAGCTTAGGGGGGAGTAGGGATACGCAGTATTTT. Translated: CASSLGGSRDTQYF.